The clone carrying this T cell receptor beta chain was found many times. The antigen remains unidentified. After isolation, RNA underwent reverse transcription to generate cDNA as the sequencing template. The assay was immunoSEQ multiplex PCR, and TCRdb's table has in-frame clones only and misses some. The sample lists around 250,000 clones; 67% were seen once. The CDR3 runs to 13 residues. The V end lost 4 bases, the J end lost 6 bases, and 9 bases lay between the germline ends. The germline CDR1 and CDR2 sequences are WSHSY and SAAADI. These data come from a study of CD8+ T cells in alopecia areata. Study information: Tofacitinib administration to treated patients was oral, at 5 to 10 mg twice daily. Once tofacitinib had been taken for 6 to 18 months, 6 months off drug followed.

Peripheral blood and lesional scalp punch biopsies were taken from alopecia areata patients. Whole-study findings and limits: Scalp sequencing captures resident alphabeta T cells of normal skin too.

The sequence derives from a human donor with alopecia areata. This specimen consisted of CD4+ T cells sorted from blood, obtained at week 0. The chain has TRBV10-2 and TRBJ2-2; D gene uncertain. CDR3 nucleotides: TGCGCCAGCAGTGGAACATCCCCCGGGGAGCTGTTTTTT. Its protein product is CASSGTSPGELFF.